The TCR beta chain under discussion was sequenced for a study of PD-1 blockade in classical Hodgkin lymphoma. Findings and caveats of the study: What caused the repertoire differences, perhaps disease activity or prior therapy, remains undefined. Significant TCR diversity gains by C4D1 occurred in CD4+ but not CD8+ cells. According to reports, newly diagnosed patients had lower baseline TCR diversity than healthy donors, and relapsed/refractory patients had lower baseline TCR diversity still.

In this sample, this clone turned up once. Its antigen is as yet unknown. Time point meaning: cycle 4 day 1 (C4D1), after 6 weeks of nivolumab. Relapses following autologous stem cell transplantation were seen in all patients, with brentuximab vedotin exposure varying. There are 14 residues in the CDR3. Clones were read by immunoSEQ multiplex PCR, and TCRdb kept only the in-frame ones, dropping some. The sample has about 46,000 clones; about 75% are singletons. The chain links TRBV21-1 to TRBJ1-2; TRBD1 reflects the table's D call only, with no check against the DNA. TRBV21-1 is marked as a pseudogene. This TCR was recovered from a human donor with classical Hodgkin lymphoma. The material was peripheral blood mononuclear cells (PBMCs), obtained before the fourth cycle of nivolumab. This CDR3 is CASSRDKKNYGYTF. The DNA for the CDR3 is TGTGCCAGCAGCAGGGACAAGAAGAACTATGGCTACACCTTC.